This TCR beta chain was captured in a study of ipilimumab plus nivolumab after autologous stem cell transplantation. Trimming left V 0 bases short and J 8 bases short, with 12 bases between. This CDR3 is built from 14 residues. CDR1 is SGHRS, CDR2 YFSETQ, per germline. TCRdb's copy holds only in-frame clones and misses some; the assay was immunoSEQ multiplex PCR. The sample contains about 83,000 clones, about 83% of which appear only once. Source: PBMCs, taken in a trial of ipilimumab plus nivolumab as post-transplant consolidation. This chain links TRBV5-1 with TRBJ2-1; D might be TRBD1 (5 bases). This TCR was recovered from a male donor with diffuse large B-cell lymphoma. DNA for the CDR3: TGCGCCAGCAGCTTGGTGGGGCCACGCGATGAGCAGTTCTTC. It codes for CASSLVGPRDEQFF.